The clone carrying this TCR beta chain was detected only a few times. The PCR made use of 60 Vbeta and 13 Jbeta primers. Assay used: immunoSEQ multiplex PCR; TCRdb lists only in-frame clones, some missing. Among about 120,000 clones, about 76% were seen once, and the ten largest hold approximately 30%. This specimen belongs to a study of cytomegalovirus exposure and HLA in healthy donors. The CDR3 loop spans 15 amino acids. Germline-derived CDR1 and CDR2 are MNHEY and SVGAGI. The trim removed 2 bases at V and 1 base at J, leaving 3 bases unmatched. The clonotype comes from a man in his sixties in good health and CMV-seropositive. V usage is TRBV6-5 and J usage is TRBJ1-1, with 8 bases identical to TRBD1. Sequenced input: PBMCs. The CDR3 reads CASSYGQGTNTEAFF. The DNA for the CDR3 is TGTGCCAGCAGTTACGGACAGGGAACGAACACTGAAGCTTTCTTT.